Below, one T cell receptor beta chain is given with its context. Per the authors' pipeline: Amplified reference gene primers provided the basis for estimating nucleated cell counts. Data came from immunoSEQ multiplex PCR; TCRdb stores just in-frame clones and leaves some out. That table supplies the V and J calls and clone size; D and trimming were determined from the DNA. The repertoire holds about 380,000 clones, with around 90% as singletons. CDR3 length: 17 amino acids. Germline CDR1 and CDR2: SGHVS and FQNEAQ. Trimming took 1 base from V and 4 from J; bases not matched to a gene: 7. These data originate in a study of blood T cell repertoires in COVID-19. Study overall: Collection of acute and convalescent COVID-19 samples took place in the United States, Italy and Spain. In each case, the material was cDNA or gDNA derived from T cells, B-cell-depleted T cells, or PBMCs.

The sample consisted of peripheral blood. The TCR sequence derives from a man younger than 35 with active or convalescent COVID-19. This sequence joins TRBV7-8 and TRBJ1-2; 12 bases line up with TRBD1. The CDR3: CASSLVGTGGILYGYTF. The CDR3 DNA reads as TGTGCCAGCAGCTTAGTCGGGACAGGGGGCATTCTCTATGGCTACACCTTC.